One sample yielded the 5 T cell receptor beta chains listed below, sequenced in a study of chemoradiotherapy in HPV16-positive cancers. The table came from immunoSEQ multiplex PCR; TCRdb's copy has only in-frame clones and leaves some out. Altogether 7,500 to 9,000 clones are present, roughly 84% being singletons, with the ten largest covering under 3.5%. The specimen comprised tumor tissue, sampled from a patient who underwent chemoradiotherapy. The receptors originated from a human donor with HPV-associated anogenital cancer.

V usage is TRBV18 and J usage is TRBJ2-2; D is unclear. The CDR3 sequence is 12 residues long. From germline, CDR1 is KGHSH and CDR2 LQKENI. The ends were cut back, 1 base at V and 7 bases at J, with 4 bases in the middle. The CDR3 sequence: CASSPRLGELFF. The CDR3 nucleotides read TGTGCCAGCTCACCACGACTCGGGGAGCTGTTTTTT.

V is TRBV10-3 and J is TRBJ1-5; D gene ambiguous. The CDR3 loop spans 13 amino acids. CDR1 and CDR2 from the germline V gene are ENHRY and SYGVKD. Trimming stripped 2 bases from V and 2 bases from J, with 4 bases between. CDR3 residues: CAISEVGNQPQHF. DNA for the CDR3: TGTGCCATCAGTGAGGTCGGCAATCAGCCCCAGCATTTT.

The chain has TRBV30 and TRBJ1-2; D is unresolved. This CDR3 region has 13 residues. Per germline, CDR1 GTSNPN and CDR2 SVGIG (reference sequence). V was shortened by 7 bases and J by 0 bases, with 12 bases between the two germline ends. CDR3 DNA sequence: TGTGCCTCCCCAATGGCGGCTAACTATGGCTACACCTTC. Translating gives CASPMAANYGYTF.

The gene calls are TRBV6-5 and TRBJ2-7; D unresolved. The CDR3 is 15 amino acids. Germline CDR1 MNHEY, CDR2 SVGAGI. Deletions cut 0 bases from V and 0 bases from J, with 9 bases between. DNA for the CDR3: TGTGCCAGCAGTTACTCGAAGTCGCTCTCCTACGAGCAGTACTTC. Protein sequence: CASSYSKSLSYEQYF.

The gene calls are TRBV16 and TRBJ1-1; 8 bases line up with TRBD1. The CDR3 has 14 residues. The junction had 0 bases not matched to a gene; V was cut back by 2 bases and J by 1 base. Germline values: CDR1 KGHSY, CDR2 FQNENV. CDR3 nucleotide sequence: TGTGCCAGCAGCCAACAGGGGGCGAACACTGAAGCTTTCTTT. Translating it yields CASSQQGANTEAFF.